One and the same sample provided the 26 T cell receptor beta chains below, sequenced in a study of T cell responses to AZD1222 COVID-19 vaccine. Repertoires were generated with immunoSEQ multiplex PCR, while TCRdb's copy carries only in-frame clones and drops some. The sample has over 150,000 clones, 90% seen once. Here the sequenced sample was peripheral blood, taken on day 0 of AZD1222 vaccination. The receptors derive from an adult in good health.

The V and J genes are TRBV4-3 and TRBJ2-7; D call uncertain. The ends were cut back, 1 base at V and 6 bases at J, with 16 bases in the middle. The CDR3 is made up of 15 amino acids. CDR1 and CDR2 from the germline V gene are LGHNA and YSLEER. The CDR3 DNA reads as TGCGCCAGCAGCCAAGGGTACGGCGGCCGCTCCGAGCAGTACTTC. Encoded protein: CASSQGYGGRSEQYF.

The genes are TRBV13 and TRBJ2-1; the D is unclear. V lost 4 bases and J lost 6, with 13 bases in between. Germline CDR1 PRHDT, CDR2 FYEKMQ (reference sequence). The CDR3 runs 14 residues. CDR3: CASSSPTNPNEQFF. In DNA form, the CDR3 reads TGTGCCAGCAGCTCCCCGACAAACCCCAATGAGCAGTTCTTC.

The J gene is TRBJ1-2, the V gene TRBV6-2 or TRBV6-3; D unclear. V lost 0 bases to trimming and J lost 3 bases, with 8 bases between them. Germline values: CDR1 MNHEY, CDR2 SVGEGT. The CDR3 spans 14 residues. In nucleotides, the CDR3 is TGTGCCAGCAGTTACTCGGTTCAGCACTATGGCTACACCTTC. Amino acids: CASSYSVQHYGYTF.

Only a few counts were recorded for this clone. This same CDR3 is encoded by further DNA sequences in the sample. The chain couples TRBV4-1 to TRBJ1-5, with D perhaps matching TRBD1 (6 bases). The CDR3 length is 16 residues. CDR1 MGHRA and CDR2 YSYEKL come from the germline V gene. Between the trimmed V and J ends, which lost 1 base and 0 bases, there was a span of 10 bases. CDR3 protein: CASSQVPGDSNQPQHF. The CDR3 region has the DNA TGCGCCAGCAGCCAAGTGCCAGGGGATAGCAATCAGCCCCAGCATTTT.

The rearrangement links TRBV1 to TRBJ2-1; no check of the table's D call, TRBD2, against the DNA was made. TRBV1 is reported as a pseudogene. There are 14 residues in the CDR3. CDR3: CTTATSGGTNEQFF. The CDR3 DNA reads as TGCACCACCGCAACTAGCGGGGGAACCAATGAGCAGTTCTTC.

V usage is TRBV7-2 and J usage is TRBJ1-3, with D maybe TRBD1 (5 bases). V was cut by 3 bases and J by 2 bases, with 5 bases left in between. Germline CDR1 SGHTA, CDR2 FQGNSA. The CDR3 has 13 residues. CDR3 DNA sequence: TGTGCCAGCAGCTTGGGGGCTGGAAACACCATATATTTT. This codes for CASSLGAGNTIYF.

This chain connects TRBV5-6 to TRBJ1-3, with 11 bases matching TRBD1. V lost 4 bases, J lost 3 bases, and 6 bases stayed unmatched. Per germline, CDR1 SGHDT and CDR2 YYEEEE. The CDR3 covers 16 residues. CDR3 nucleotide sequence: TGTGCCAGCAGCAGACGGACAGGGGGCAGTGGAAACACCATATATTTT. It specifies CASSRRTGGSGNTIYF. Based on the CDR3 plus reference TRBV5-6 and TRBJ1-3, the full variable domain is DAGVTQSPTHLIKTRGQQVTLRCSPKSGHDTVSWYQQALGQGPQFIFQYYEEEERQRGNFPDRFSGHQFPNYSSELNVNALLLGDSALYLCASSRRTGGSGNTIYFGEGSWLTVV.

This chain joins TRBV3-1 (or the pseudogene TRBV3-2) and TRBJ1-6; 8 bases line up with TRBD1. Germline-derived CDR1 and CDR2 are LGHDT and YNNKEL (reference sequence). The CDR3 extends over 14 amino acids. The junction had 2 bases not matched to a gene; V was cut back by 3 bases and J by 7 bases. Here the CDR3 DNA reads TGTGCCAGCAGCCATGGACAGGGAAATTCACCCCTCCACTTT. It translates to CASSHGQGNSPLHF.

The chain links TRBV11-3 to TRBJ2-1; 12 nucleotides line up with TRBD2. The CDR3 has 15 residues. V shed 5 bases and J 4 bases; nucleotides not matched to a gene: 3. Germline V lookup: CDR1 SGHNT, CDR2 YENEEA. The CDR3: CASSAGLAGYNEQFF. The CDR3 coding sequence is TGTGCCAGCAGCGCCGGACTAGCGGGGTACAATGAGCAGTTCTTC.

This clone was found once. V gene TRBV7-8 combines with J gene TRBJ1-1; 11 bases are a match to TRBD1. The V gene end was trimmed by 4 bases and the J gene end by 0 bases; junction bases not matched to a gene: 16. Germline V gene data show CDR1 as SGHVS and CDR2 as FQNEAQ. The CDR3 length is 20 residues. CDR3 loop: CASSWARDRGYPPMNTEAFF. CDR3 coding DNA: TGTGCCAGCAGCTGGGCGCGGGACAGGGGGTACCCCCCCATGAACACTGAAGCTTTCTTT.

The V call is TRBV7-7, the J call TRBJ2-1; D not certain. The germline CDR1 and CDR2 sequences are SSHAT and FNYEAQ (reference sequence). The CDR3 sequence is 13 residues long. V lost 2 bases and J 7 bases, leaving 9 bases between the germline ends. CDR3 amino acids: CASSLTKANEQFF. The CDR3 DNA reads as TGTGCCAGCAGCTTAACCAAGGCGAATGAGCAGTTCTTC.

This clone was observed once. DNA for the CDR3: TGTGCCAGCACCCCTCGGGGGAACTATGGCTACACCTTC. It yields the protein CASTPRGNYGYTF. The V and J genes are TRBV5-6 and TRBJ1-2; D is possibly TRBD1 (5 bases). This CDR3 has 13 amino acids. Trimming took 6 bases from V and 2 from J, leaving 11 bases between them. From germline, CDR1 is SGHDT and CDR2 YYEEEE. Together with reference TRBV5-6 and TRBJ1-2, the CDR3 gives the full variable domain: DAGVTQSPTHLIKTRGQQVTLRCSPKSGHDTVSWYQQALGQGPQFIFQYYEEEERQRGNFPDRFSGHQFPNYSSELNVNALLLGDSALYLCASTPRGNYGYTFGSGTRLTVV.

The chain recombines TRBV14 with TRBJ2-7; D not certain. Germline assignment: CDR1 SGHDN and CDR2 FVKESK. Trimming stripped 5 bases from V and 0 bases from J, with 8 bases between. The CDR3 extends over 13 amino acids. DNA of the CDR3: TGTGCCAGCAGCTGGTCTACCTCCTACGAGCAGTACTTC. This sequence encodes CASSWSTSYEQYF.

This clone was detected a few times. The chain recombines TRBV30 with TRBJ1-1; D gene unclear. The CDR3 extends over 14 amino acids. CDR1 is GTSNPN and CDR2 is SVGIG in the germline V gene (reference sequence). With 0 bases removed from V and 1 base from J, the gap between germline ends came to 9 bases. CDR3 DNA: TGTGCCTGGAGTGTAACTGGCCCGAACACTGAAGCTTTCTTT. Translation gives CAWSVTGPNTEAFF.

This clone was seen just once. The rearrangement joins TRBV5-5 to TRBJ2-7; 7 bases are shared with TRBD1. The CDR3 sequence is 13 residues long. Germline assignment: CDR1 SGHKS and CDR2 YYEKEE (reference sequence). V shed 3 bases, J shed 3 bases, and the junction held 3 bases outside the gene matches. CDR3 sequence: CASSWDSNYEQYF. The CDR3 DNA reads as TGTGCCAGCAGCTGGGACAGCAACTACGAGCAGTACTTC.

The genes are TRBV9 and TRBJ1-2; 7 nucleotides line up with TRBD1. CDR3 size: 14 residues. V gave up 0 bases and J gave up 10 bases; unmatched junction bases: 9. CDR1 and CDR2 (germline): SGDLS, YYNGEE. The CDR3 DNA reads TGTGCCAGCAGCGTAGATGGGGCAGGGGGAGACTACACCTTC. Translation: CASSVDGAGGDYTF.

CDR3: CASSLGWDYSFGTDTQYF. CDR3 DNA sequence: TGTGCCAGCAGCTTGGGGTGGGACTACTCCTTTGGCACAGATACGCAGTATTTT. The V gene is TRBV5-6, the J gene TRBJ2-3, with TRBD2 matching over 7 bases. The CDR3 is 18 residues long. V gave up 0 bases and J gave up 1 base; unmatched junction bases: 11. CDR1 and CDR2 from the germline V gene are SGHDT and YYEEEE.

In its sample, this clone was seen once. The chain uses TRBV7-9 and TRBJ2-7, with D tentatively TRBD1 (5 bases). Trimming removed 5 bases from V and 2 bases from J, with 10 bases in between. Germline V CDR1 and CDR2: SEHNR, FQNEAQ (reference sequence). This CDR3 contains 13 residues. The CDR3 nucleotides read TGTGCCAGCAGCCCGACAGCGACCTACGAGCAGTACTTC. This codes for CASSPTATYEQYF.

This clone is a singleton in its sample. This chain uses TRBV3-1 (or the pseudogene TRBV3-2) with TRBJ1-1; 9 bases are shared with TRBD1. The CDR3 is made up of 16 amino acids. CDR1 is LGHDT and CDR2 is YNNKEL in the germline V gene (reference sequence). V was clipped by 0 bases and J by 5 bases; unmatched bases: 7. CDR3 in DNA: TGTGCCAGCAGCCAAGATCTGGACAGGGGAAGTACTGAAGCTTTCTTT. This sequence encodes CASSQDLDRGSTEAFF.

The chain uses TRBV7-9 and TRBJ1-1; D gene unclear. The CDR3 covers 15 residues. The V end was cut by 5 bases, the J end by 1 base, with 14 bases between. Germline V gene lookup returns CDR1 SEHNR and CDR2 FQNEAQ (reference sequence). As DNA, the CDR3 is TGTGCCAGCAGCAGCCTCCGTTGGGGGAACACTGAAGCTTTCTTT. Amino acids: CASSSLRWGNTEAFF.

The J gene is TRBJ2-7, the V gene TRBV11-2, with D unresolved. Trimming stripped 1 base from V and 5 bases from J, with 9 bases between. Germline loops: CDR1 SGHAT, CDR2 FQNNGV. The CDR3 length is 13 residues. The CDR3: CASSLAWTNEQYF. In DNA, the CDR3 is TGTGCCAGCAGCTTAGCTTGGACGAACGAGCAGTACTTC.

This chain joins TRBV27 and TRBJ1-2; D uncertain. Germline-derived CDR1 and CDR2 are MNHEY and SMNVEV (reference sequence). The CDR3 loop spans 12 amino acids. V dropped 3 bases and J dropped 2 bases, with 4 bases sitting between them. As DNA, the CDR3 is TGTGCCAGCAGTTTCGGGAACTATGGCTACACCTTC. Protein product: CASSFGNYGYTF.

The J gene is TRBJ2-2, the V gene TRBV27, with D unclear. CDR1 MNHEY and CDR2 SMNVEV come from the germline V gene (reference sequence). V was clipped by 2 bases and J by 0 bases, with 10 bases between them. CDR3 length equals 16 residues. As DNA, the CDR3 is TGTGCCAGCAGTTTAGTTCCAGGATCGAACACCGGGGAGCTGTTTTTT. This codes for CASSLVPGSNTGELFF.

The J gene is TRBJ1-2, the V gene TRBV7-2; 9 nucleotides agree with TRBD1. Germline assignment: CDR1 SGHTA and CDR2 FQGNSA. The CDR3 is made up of 15 amino acids. V trimming: 5 bases; J trimming: 5 bases; junction bases outside the gene matches: 9. DNA of the CDR3: TGTGCCAGCAGCCCACGGACAGGGGAGAATTATGGCTACACCTTC. It translates to CASSPRTGENYGYTF. Complete variable domain (other parts from reference TRBV7-2 and TRBJ1-2): GAGVSQSPSNKVTEKGKDVELRCDPISGHTALYWYRQSLGQGLEFLIYFQGNSAPDKSGLPSDRFSAERTGGSVSTLTIQRTQQEDSAVYLCASSPRTGENYGYTFGSGTRLTVV.

This clone was detected a few times. The DNA of the CDR3 is TGTGCCAGCAGCTTGGGGCCCGAGGGCGCCAACGTCCTGACTTTC. Residues: CASSLGPEGANVLTF. The chain has TRBV5-4 and TRBJ2-6; D may be TRBD2 (5 bases). The V gene's germline CDR1 is SGHNT and CDR2 YYREEE (reference sequence). V lost 0 bases and J lost 7, with 11 bases in between. The CDR3 length is 15 residues.

V gene TRBV3-1 (or the pseudogene TRBV3-2) combines with J gene TRBJ2-1; 8 nucleotides agree with TRBD2. CDR1 is LGHDT, CDR2 YNNKEL, per germline (reference sequence). Trimming at V came to 0 bases and at J to 4 bases, leaving 5 bases not matched to a gene. This CDR3 comprises 16 residues. The CDR3 DNA reads as TGTGCCAGCAGCCAAGATTCCGGGGGGGGATACAATGAGCAGTTCTTC. This translates into CASSQDSGGGYNEQFF.